A single sample gave rise to the 19 T cell receptor beta chains below, sequenced in a study of CD8+CD57+ T cells in acquired aplastic anemia. Those patients picked for sequencing had displayed CD8+CD57+ cell expansion on flow cytometry. It was genomic DNA that served as the template for profiling TCR beta VDJ and CDR3. TCRdb itself ran the reads through MiXCR, one entry per CDR3 protein. The sample shows around 200,000 distinct CDR3 sequences, 60% to 80% of them seen only once. The sequencing sample was made of sorted CD4+, CD8+, or CD8+CD57+ T cells (not recorded which) from PBMCs. The origin of the receptors is a human donor with aplastic anemia.

This chain links TRBV20-1 with TRBJ2-7, with D possibly TRBD2 on 6 matching bases. The V end was cut by 2 bases, the J end by 2 bases, with 13 bases between. Germline values: CDR1 DFQATT, CDR2 SNEGSKA (reference sequence). This CDR3 region has 14 residues. CDR3 DNA sequence: TGCAGTGCTAGAAATCTGGGGAGGACCTACGAGCAGTACTTC. As protein: CSARNLGRTYEQYF.

This clonotype was recorded a few times. This chain uses TRBV7-2 with TRBJ1-2; 9 bases match TRBD1. The germline gives CDR1 SGHTA, CDR2 FQGNSA. This CDR3 is 15 amino acids long. Losses at the gene ends were 2 bases for V and 5 bases for J; bases not matched to a gene: 6. CDR3 sequence reads: CASSLNTGTGYGYTF. The DNA of the CDR3 is TGTGCCAGCAGCTTAAATACAGGGACAGGGTATGGCTACACCTTC. The entire variable domain, with the rest obtained from reference TRBV7-2 and TRBJ1-2, is as follows: GAGVSQSPSNKVTEKGKDVELRCDPISGHTALYWYRQSLGQGLEFLIYFQGNSAPDKSGLPSDRFSAERTGGSVSTLTIQRTQQEDSAVYLCASSLNTGTGYGYTFGSGTRLTVV.

V usage is TRBV15 and J usage is TRBJ2-3, with 9 nucleotides matching TRBD1. CDR3 length equals 17 residues. Germline V gene data show CDR1 as LNHNV and CDR2 as YYDKDF (reference sequence). V dropped 3 bases and J dropped 5; count of bases not matched to a gene: 12. The chain's CDR3 is CATSRLTGQGGVDTQYF. The DNA for the CDR3 is TGTGCCACCAGCAGGCTCACGGGACAGGGAGGTGTAGATACGCAGTATTTT.

The genes are TRBV19 and TRBJ1-2, with D possibly TRBD1 on 5 matching bases. Germline loops: CDR1 LNHDA, CDR2 SQIVND (reference sequence). V was clipped by 6 bases and J by 4 bases, with 18 bases between them. This CDR3 is 15 amino acids long. The CDR3 loop is CASRPDRAFPYGYTF. CDR3 DNA: TGTGCCAGTAGGCCCGACAGAGCCTTCCCCTATGGCTACACCTTC.

This clonotype has just a few counts. The chain is built from TRBV7-8 and TRBJ1-1, with TRBD1 matching over 8 bases. Trimming at V came to 5 bases and at J to 6 bases, leaving 8 bases not matched to a gene. This CDR3 has 14 residues. Germline CDR1 and CDR2: SGHVS and FQNEAQ. CDR3 nucleotides: TGTGCCAGCAGCCTCAGGGGGCGAGTGGCTGAAGCTTTCTTT. As protein: CASSLRGRVAEAFF.

The chain recombines TRBV10-3 with TRBJ2-1; 12 bases are shared with TRBD2. Looked up from germline, CDR1 is ENHRY and CDR2 is SYGVKD. CDR3 size: 14 residues. The V gene end was trimmed by 10 bases and the J gene end by 5 bases; junction bases not matched to a gene: 6. CDR3 protein: CATSTSGGDNEQFF. The CDR3 bases are TGTGCCACCTCGACTAGCGGGGGTGACAATGAGCAGTTCTTC.

V gene TRBV19 combines with J gene TRBJ1-5; the match to TRBD1 covers 9 bases. With V trimmed by 3 bases and J by 5 bases, 5 bases remained unmatched. The CDR3 is 15 residues long. The V gene's germline CDR1 is LNHDA and CDR2 SQIVND (reference sequence). The CDR3 here is CASSIQGQGHQPQHF. The CDR3 nucleotides are TGTGCCAGTAGTATTCAGGGACAGGGCCATCAGCCCCAGCATTTT.

This clonotype was recorded once. J is TRBJ1-1 and V is TRBV5-1; no clear D gene. This CDR3 region has 15 residues. V was cut by 4 bases and J by 6 bases, with 19 bases left in between. Germline lookup yields CDR1 SGHRS and CDR2 YFSETQ. The CDR3 reads CASSELRGGIAEAFF. For the CDR3, the DNA is TGCGCCAGCAGCGAACTTCGGGGAGGTATCGCTGAAGCTTTCTTT.

Details on this clonotype: The germline gene is not matched at one end of the junction; a read error may be the cause. V and J are TRBV7-7 and TRBJ2-3; D unclear. Per germline, CDR1 SSHAT and CDR2 FNYEAQ (reference sequence). CDR3 length equals 14 residues. The CDR3 bases are TGTGCTAGCAGCGCCGTAGGGAGCACAGATACGCAGTATTTT. It codes for CASSAVGSTDTQYF.

The genes are TRBV20-1 and TRBJ1-5; weak D call: TRBD1 (6 bases). Between the trimmed V and J ends, which lost 6 bases and 2 bases, there was a span of 11 bases. Germline CDR1 is DFQATT and CDR2 is SNEGSKA (reference sequence). The CDR3 extends over 13 amino acids. The CDR3 DNA follows: TGCAGTGCCCAGGGGCCGCGCAATCAGCCCCAGCATTTT. Its translation: CSAQGPRNQPQHF.

This clonotype was seen more than once but under ten times. V is TRBV10-1 and J is TRBJ2-7; tentatively, D is TRBD1 or TRBD2 (6 bases each). CDR3 length equals 16 residues. Trimming pared 3 bases from V and 5 bases from J, leaving 20 bases between. Looked up from germline, CDR1 is WNHNN and CDR2 is SYGVQD (reference sequence). The CDR3 DNA follows: TGCGCCAGCAGTGAAAGAGGGGGGCGCAAGGGGCACGAGCAGTACTTC. It translates to CASSERGGRKGHEQYF.

Points on this clonotype: A much larger clone differs by one base, so this may be a read error. The V call is TRBV27, the J call TRBJ2-7, with D possibly being TRBD1 (5 bases). The germline gives CDR1 MNHEY, CDR2 SMNVEV (reference sequence). The CDR3 covers 13 residues. Deletions cut 4 bases from V and 6 bases from J, with 13 bases between. The CDR3 region has the DNA TGTGCCAGCAGTTCAGGGCCGTTCTTCGAGCAGTACTTC. Amino acid sequence: CASSSGPFFEQYF.

The V gene is TRBV25-1, the J gene TRBJ2-1, with 8 bases lining up with TRBD2. CDR1 and CDR2 (germline): MGHDK, SYGVNS. The CDR3 consists of 15 residues. Trimming at V came to 0 bases and at J to 5 bases, leaving 3 bases not matched to a gene. CDR3 DNA: TGTGCCAGCAGTGAATATAGCGGGAACCACAATGAGCAGTTCTTC. This sequence encodes CASSEYSGNHNEQFF.

The chain links TRBV19 to TRBJ1-1; D remains ambiguous. Germline V gene lookup returns CDR1 LNHDA and CDR2 SQIVND (reference sequence). V gave up 6 bases and J gave up 2 bases, with 10 bases separating them. The CDR3 is 13 amino acids. The CDR3 spells CASSRVDNTEAFF. The CDR3 nucleotides read TGTGCCAGTAGCCGGGTAGACAACACTGAAGCTTTCTTT.

The V call is TRBV9, the J call TRBJ2-7; perhaps TRBD2 as D (7 bases). The CDR3 is 15 residues long. V lost 3 bases, J lost 2 bases, and 15 bases lay in between. Germline-derived CDR1 and CDR2 are SGDLS and YYNGEE. CDR3 in amino acids: CASSGGASGTYEQYF. The CDR3, as DNA: TGTGCCAGCAGCGGGGGGGCTAGCGGAACCTACGAGCAGTACTTC.

The rearrangement joins TRBV2 to TRBJ2-7; 7 nucleotides line up with TRBD1. In germline, CDR1 is SNHLY, CDR2 FYNNEI. V trimming: 6 bases; J trimming: 7 bases; junction bases outside the gene matches: 3. This CDR3 spans 11 amino acids. CDR3 protein: CASRSGGEQYF. For the CDR3, the DNA is TGTGCCAGCAGGTCAGGGGGTGAGCAGTACTTC.

This clonotype occurred once. The chain recombines TRBV19 with TRBJ1-6; D gene uncertain. Trimming cost V 6 bases and J 10 bases, with 22 bases left between them. This CDR3 spans 16 amino acids. Germline assignment: CDR1 LNHDA and CDR2 SQIVND (reference sequence). The CDR3 region has the DNA TGTGCCAGTAGCGACCGACCCGGCCCGGGAGGGTCACCCCTCCACTTT. Its translation: CASSDRPGPGGSPLHF.

This clonotype appeared a few times. The V gene is TRBV25-1, the J gene TRBJ2-1; 9 bases match TRBD2. V was clipped by 1 base and J by 4 bases; unmatched bases: 2. The CDR3 is made up of 15 amino acids. CDR1 is MGHDK, CDR2 SYGVNS, per germline. In DNA form, the CDR3 reads TGTGCCAGCAGTGAATTGGCGGGAGGGTACAATGAGCAGTTCTTC. Translated: CASSELAGGYNEQFF.

The chain carries TRBV20-1 and TRBJ1-2; 7 bases are shared with TRBD1. The germline V gene has CDR1 DFQATT and CDR2 SNEGSKA (reference sequence). The CDR3 totals 16 residues. The junction had 21 bases not matched to a gene; V was cut back by 6 bases and J by 8 bases. The CDR3 region is CSARARDRDGLEGYTF. In DNA, the CDR3 is TGCAGTGCCCGAGCCCGAGACAGGGACGGACTTGAGGGCTACACCTTC.